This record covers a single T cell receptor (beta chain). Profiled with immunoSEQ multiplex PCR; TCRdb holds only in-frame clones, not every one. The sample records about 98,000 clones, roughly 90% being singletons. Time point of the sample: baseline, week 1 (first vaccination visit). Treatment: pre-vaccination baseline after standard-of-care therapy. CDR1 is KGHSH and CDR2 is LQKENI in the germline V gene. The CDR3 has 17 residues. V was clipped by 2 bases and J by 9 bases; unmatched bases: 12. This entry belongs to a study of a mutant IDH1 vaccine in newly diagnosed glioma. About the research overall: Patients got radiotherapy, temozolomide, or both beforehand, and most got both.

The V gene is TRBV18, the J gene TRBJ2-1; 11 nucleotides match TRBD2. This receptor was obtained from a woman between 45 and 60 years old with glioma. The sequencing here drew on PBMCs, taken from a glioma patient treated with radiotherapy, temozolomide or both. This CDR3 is CASSPGWPSGRPSEQFF. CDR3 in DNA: TGTGCCAGCTCACCAGGATGGCCTAGCGGGAGGCCGAGTGAGCAGTTCTTC.